These T cell receptor beta chains were read from a single sample in a study of early T cells in non-severe SARS-CoV-2 infection. Using its own MiXCR run on the 5' RACE reads, TCRdb lists one record per CDR3 protein. The repertoire includes approximately 52,000 distinct CDR3 sequences, approximately 8% of them detected once, and about 4.2% sits in the top ten. The sample consisted of whole blood. The receptors stem from an adult who was a healthcare worker with PCR-confirmed SARS-CoV-2 infection or an uninfected control (not recorded which). The CDR3 runs from the conserved cysteine through the conserved F or W. A D gene is named only where the DNA matches it firmly. Not all rows give a size; the values are once, few, many and, for expanded clones, a class.

d_call: NA
v_call: TRBV5-1
j_call: TRBJ1-5
clone_size: few
cdr3_nt: TGCGCCAGCAGCTTGGCCGAACAGCTAAATCAGCCCCAGCATTTT
cdr3_aa: CASSLAEQLNQPQHF

d_call: TRBD2
v_call: TRBV7-2
j_call: TRBJ2-3
clone_size: many
cdr3_nt: TGTGCCAGCAGCTCCGCTCGACTAGCGGCCACAGATACGCAGTATTTT
cdr3_aa: CASSSARLAATDTQYF

d_call: NA
v_call: TRBV9
j_call: TRBJ2-3
clone_size: NA
cdr3_nt: TGTGCCAGCAGCGCCACCAATTTAGGAGATACGCAGTATTTT
cdr3_aa: CASSATNLGDTQYF

d_call: NA
v_call: TRBV7-9
j_call: TRBJ2-5
clone_size: NA
cdr3_nt: TGTGCCAGCAGCATAGGGGGTAACCAAGAGACCCAGTACTTC
cdr3_aa: CASSIGGNQETQYF

d_call: NA
v_call: TRBV20-1
j_call: TRBJ2-7
clone_size: many
cdr3_nt: TGCAGTGCTAGGACAGGTGACTCCTACGAGCAGTACTTC
cdr3_aa: CSARTGDSYEQYF

d_call: TRBD2
v_call: TRBV10-2
j_call: TRBJ2-1
clone_size: NA
cdr3_nt: TGCGCCAGCAGTGAGCCGGGACTAGCGGACAATGAGCAGTTCTTC
cdr3_aa: CASSEPGLADNEQFF

d_call: NA
v_call: TRBV5-1
j_call: TRBJ2-3
clone_size: NA
cdr3_nt: TGCGCCAGTGCCTTAGCGACAGATACGCAGTATTTT
cdr3_aa: CASALATDTQYF

d_call: NA
v_call: TRBV7-8
j_call: TRBJ2-7
clone_size: once
cdr3_nt: TGTGCCAGCAGCTTAATGTCCGGACCGACGTCCGAGCAGTACTTC
cdr3_aa: CASSLMSGPTSEQYF

d_call: NA
v_call: TRBV20-1
j_call: TRBJ1-1
clone_size: NA
cdr3_nt: TGCAGTGCCCCGACAGAGAACACTGAAGCTTTCTTT
cdr3_aa: CSAPTENTEAFF

d_call: NA
v_call: TRBV6-5
j_call: TRBJ2-1
clone_size: NA
cdr3_nt: TGTGCCAGCAGACTAACACAGACTCACAATGAGCAGTTCTTC
cdr3_aa: CASRLTQTHNEQFF

d_call: TRBD1
v_call: TRBV11-2
j_call: TRBJ2-7
clone_size: few
cdr3_nt: TGTGCCAGCAGCTTAACGTCGGGACAGGGCTACGAGCAGTACTTC
cdr3_aa: CASSLTSGQGYEQYF

d_call: TRBD1
v_call: TRBV15
j_call: TRBJ2-4
clone_size: few
cdr3_nt: TGTGCCACCAGCAGAGATAAGGGGGCTTTGAAAAACATTCAGTACTTC
cdr3_aa: CATSRDKGALKNIQYF

d_call: NA
v_call: TRBV7-9
j_call: TRBJ1-6
clone_size: NA
cdr3_nt: TGTGCCAGCAGCCCCGGAGCCCCCCGGGATAATTCACCCCTCCACTTT
cdr3_aa: CASSPGAPRDNSPLHF

d_call: TRBD2
v_call: TRBV28
j_call: TRBJ2-7
clone_size: NA
cdr3_nt: TGTGCCAGCAGTTTAAGACTAGCGACAAACTCCTACGAGCAGTACTTC
cdr3_aa: CASSLRLATNSYEQYF

d_call: NA
v_call: TRBV27
j_call: TRBJ2-1
clone_size: NA
cdr3_nt: TGTGCCAGCAGTTTTCACGGGACCCCTGGCTCCTACAATGAGCAGTTCTTC
cdr3_aa: CASSFHGTPGSYNEQFF

d_call: NA
v_call: TRBV30
j_call: TRBJ2-1
clone_size: NA
cdr3_nt: TGTGCCTGGAGTGTACATAATGATGAGCAGTTCTTC
cdr3_aa: CAWSVHNDEQFF

d_call: TRBD1
v_call: TRBV29-1
j_call: TRBJ2-5
clone_size: many
cdr3_nt: TGCAGCGTTGCCTCCGGGACAGGGGTCGGAGAGACCCAGTACTTC
cdr3_aa: CSVASGTGVGETQYF

d_call: NA
v_call: TRBV30
j_call: TRBJ2-1
clone_size: NA
cdr3_nt: TGTGCCTGGATGGGCTCCCCCTACAATGAGCAGTTCTTC
cdr3_aa: CAWMGSPYNEQFF

d_call: NA
v_call: TRBV5-6
j_call: TRBJ1-2
clone_size: few
cdr3_nt: TGTGCCAGCAGCTTAGAAGGGACCTTCGGGGATGGCTACACCTTC
cdr3_aa: CASSLEGTFGDGYTF

d_call: NA
v_call: TRBV20-1
j_call: TRBJ2-7
clone_size: many
cdr3_nt: TGCAGTGCGGCTAGGACAGTGAGCTCCTACGAGCAGTACTTC
cdr3_aa: CSAARTVSSYEQYF

d_call: TRBD1
v_call: TRBV20-1
j_call: TRBJ1-2
clone_size: few
cdr3_nt: TGCAGTGCTAGAGATCAGGGACAGGGGGCTTATGGCTACACCTTC
cdr3_aa: CSARDQGQGAYGYTF

d_call: NA
v_call: TRBV28
j_call: TRBJ1-5
clone_size: NA
cdr3_nt: TGTGCCAGCAGTCCCCCGCCCAGGGTCCCCCAGCATTTT
cdr3_aa: CASSPPPRVPQHF

d_call: TRBD1
v_call: TRBV10-3
j_call: TRBJ1-1
clone_size: many
cdr3_nt: TGTGCCATCAGTGAAGGACAGGGGAACACTGAAGCTTTCTTT
cdr3_aa: CAISEGQGNTEAFF

d_call: TRBD1
v_call: TRBV20-1
j_call: TRBJ1-1
clone_size: many
cdr3_nt: TGCAGTGCTAACCCAGCCGGGACAGGGGATTTTTTCTTT
cdr3_aa: CSANPAGTGDFFF

d_call: NA
v_call: TRBV28
j_call: TRBJ2-3
clone_size: few
cdr3_nt: TGTGCCAGCAGTCTCCGACCGGGGAGGGGGCTTGGAGATACGCAGTATTTT
cdr3_aa: CASSLRPGRGLGDTQYF